This T cell receptor beta chain is from a study of post-analysis software for immune sequencing data. Whole-study results and caveats: When patients were compared with controls, four to six TRBV segments were more frequent, TRBV5-6, TRBV5-1 and TRBV20-1 among them. F-measure co-clustering was strong for batch-matched samples.

The library was made from cDNA and included unique molecular identifiers. Roughly 500,000 cDNA molecules were obtained per 1 to 10 million input T cells. TCRdb used MiXCR to reprocess the PCR reads, holding one entry per CDR3 protein. The sample consists of about 770,000 distinct CDR3 sequences, more than 45% of them appearing once. The CDR3 consists of 18 residues. V lost 6 bases to trimming and J lost 5 bases, with 29 bases between them. The germline CDR1 and CDR2 sequences are SQVTM and ANQGSEA. Points on this clonotype: No antigen is known for it.

The sequence was collected from a girl aged 5-17 years with multiple sclerosis. Sequenced input: blood. This rearrangement joins TRBV29-1 to TRBJ2-1; D perhaps matches TRBD2 (6 bases). CDR3 DNA: TGCAGCGTCCGAGCCCGGGGGAGCGCGACGAACGTCGACAATGAGCAGTTCTTC. Translation gives CSVRARGSATNVDNEQFF.